Listed below are T cell receptor beta chains from one sample, sequenced in a study of regulatory T cells in long-lasting Graves disease. TCRdb re-called the multiplex PCR reads with MiXCR, one entry per CDR3 protein. The repertoire holds about 290,000 distinct CDR3 sequences, with roughly 21% as singletons. The sample in question was peripheral blood mononuclear cells (PBMCs), obtained when the disease was refractory, from a patient treated with antithyroid drugs. The source is a female donor with Graves disease. The CDR3 runs from the conserved cysteine through the conserved F or W. The D gene is left open where the match is weak. Not all rows give a size; the values are once, few, many and, for expanded clones, a class.

DNA	CDR3	V	D	size	J
TGTGCCAGCGGATTAACAGGGGGCGCCGCTGAAGCTTTCTTT	CASGLTGGAAEAFF	TRBV28	TRBD1	NA	TRBJ1-1
TGTGCCAGCAGTTCTGACTTGTACATTCAGTACTTC	CASSSDLYIQYF	TRBV12-3/TRBV12-4	NA	many	TRBJ2-4
TGCAGTGCTAACCACTTAGCGGGAGGGGGAGAGACCCAGTACTTC	CSANHLAGGGETQYF	TRBV20-1	TRBD2	many	TRBJ2-5
TGTGCCAGCAGCCGGACTAGCGGGAGGCTAGGGGCCCAGTACTTC	CASSRTSGRLGAQYF	TRBV27	TRBD2	many	TRBJ2-5
TGTGCCAGCGGGGGGGCCCCTAACTATGGCTACACCTTC	CASGGAPNYGYTF	TRBV2	NA	many	TRBJ1-2
TGTGCCAGCAGCTTAGGGACAGGGGCGGATTCACCCCTCCACTTT	CASSLGTGADSPLHF	TRBV7-9	TRBD1	few	TRBJ1-6
TGCGCCAGCAGCCAAGATATGGCAGCTAACACTGAAGCTTTCTTT	CASSQDMAANTEAFF	TRBV4-3	NA	few	TRBJ1-1
TGTGCCAGCAGGAGGACGGTGGTGTCAGATACGCAGTATTTT	CASRRTVVSDTQYF	TRBV6-2/TRBV6-3	NA	NA	TRBJ2-3
TGTGCCAGCAGTAACCTCGCGGAGACCCAGTACTTC	CASSNLAETQYF	TRBV28	NA	many	TRBJ2-5
TGTGCCAGCAGCTTAGGTGTCCAGGACTACGAGCAGTACTTC	CASSLGVQDYEQYF	TRBV7-2	NA	many	TRBJ2-7
TGTGCCAGCATCCGGGGGCTGAGTTACTCTGGGGCCAACGTCCTGACTTTC	CASIRGLSYSGANVLTF	TRBV6-1	NA	many	TRBJ2-6
TGTGCCAGCAGTTCGAGCGGTCCCTATGGCTACACCTTC	CASSSSGPYGYTF	TRBV9	NA	NA	TRBJ1-2
TGTGCCACCAGTGATTTTGGAGCGGGAGGGCAGACGCAGTATTTT	CATSDFGAGGQTQYF	TRBV24-1	TRBD2	few	TRBJ2-3
TGTGCCAGCAGCGGCGGCGTTAGACTGACTAACACCGGGGAGCTGTTTTTT	CASSGGVRLTNTGELFF	TRBV27	NA	NA	TRBJ2-2
TGTGCCAGCAGCTTCGACCCCTCGAATTCACCCCTCCACTTT	CASSFDPSNSPLHF	TRBV11-2	NA	NA	TRBJ1-6
TGTGCCAGCAGTTACTCAGCGGCCCGCATCTACAATGAGCAGTTCTTC	CASSYSAARIYNEQFF	TRBV6-9	NA	NA	TRBJ2-1
TGTGCCAGCAGTTTAGGGACAGGGGGTCCTGAAGCTTTCTTT	CASSLGTGGPEAFF	TRBV27	TRBD1	many	TRBJ1-1
TGTGCCAGCAGCAGAAACAGGGTAGCCAACTATGGCTACACCTTC	CASSRNRVANYGYTF	TRBV16	NA	many	TRBJ1-2
TGTGCCAGCTCACCATCGACAGGGGGGAGAGAGCCCCAGCATTTT	CASSPSTGGREPQHF	TRBV18	TRBD1	many	TRBJ1-5
TGTGCCAGCGAAATCCGTGGGGGGTTCGGGAAACTGTTTTTT	CASEIRGGFGKLFF	TRBV7-8	NA	NA	TRBJ1-4
TGTGCCAGCAGCTCCCGGGACAGGGCTGAGACCCAGTACTTC	CASSSRDRAETQYF	TRBV7-9	TRBD1	many	TRBJ2-5
TGTGCCAGCAGTTACGACGTGTTGCGTTCGAGTTACTACAATGAGCAGTTCTTC	CASSYDVLRSSYYNEQFF	TRBV6-2/TRBV6-3	NA	NA	TRBJ2-1
TGTGCCAGCAGCTTAGGGGACAGTATCCAAGAGACCCAGTACTTC	CASSLGDSIQETQYF	TRBV7-9	TRBD1	many	TRBJ2-5
TGTGCCAGCAGTTTAACGGACAGGGGGGCCGGGGAGCTGTTTTTT	CASSLTDRGAGELFF	TRBV28	TRBD1	NA	TRBJ2-2
TGTGCCAGCAGCCAGGGGGAGCAGGGCGAGCAGTACTTC	CASSQGEQGEQYF	TRBV9	TRBD1	few	TRBJ2-7
TGTGCCATCAGGTACGAGAGGAACACTGAAGCTTTCTTT	CAIRYERNTEAFF	TRBV10-3	NA	once	TRBJ1-1
TGTGCCAGCAGCCGCAGCCGGACGGGAACCTACGAGCAGTACTTC	CASSRSRTGTYEQYF	TRBV6-1	NA	many	TRBJ2-7
TGTGCCAGCAGAGCCATGGACGGGACGAACACCGGGGAGCTGTTTTTT	CASRAMDGTNTGELFF	TRBV25-1	NA	NA	TRBJ2-2
TGTGCCAGCAGCTTAACTAGCGGCCTCTTAAGCTCCTACAATGAGCAGTTCTTC	CASSLTSGLLSSYNEQFF	TRBV7-9	TRBD2	NA	TRBJ2-1